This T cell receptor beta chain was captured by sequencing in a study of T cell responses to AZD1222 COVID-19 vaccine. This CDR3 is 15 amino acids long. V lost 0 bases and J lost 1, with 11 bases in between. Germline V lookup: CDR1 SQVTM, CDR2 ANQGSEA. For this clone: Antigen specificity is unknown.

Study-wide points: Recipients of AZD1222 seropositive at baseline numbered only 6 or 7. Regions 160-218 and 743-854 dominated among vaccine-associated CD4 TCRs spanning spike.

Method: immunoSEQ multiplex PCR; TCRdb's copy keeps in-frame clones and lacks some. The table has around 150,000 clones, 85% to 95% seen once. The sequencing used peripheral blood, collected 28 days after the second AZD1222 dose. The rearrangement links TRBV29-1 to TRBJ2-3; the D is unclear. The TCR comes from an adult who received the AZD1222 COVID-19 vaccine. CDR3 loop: CSVEEGLKGTDTQYF. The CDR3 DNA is TGCAGCGTTGAAGAAGGCCTGAAAGGCACAGATACGCAGTATTTT.